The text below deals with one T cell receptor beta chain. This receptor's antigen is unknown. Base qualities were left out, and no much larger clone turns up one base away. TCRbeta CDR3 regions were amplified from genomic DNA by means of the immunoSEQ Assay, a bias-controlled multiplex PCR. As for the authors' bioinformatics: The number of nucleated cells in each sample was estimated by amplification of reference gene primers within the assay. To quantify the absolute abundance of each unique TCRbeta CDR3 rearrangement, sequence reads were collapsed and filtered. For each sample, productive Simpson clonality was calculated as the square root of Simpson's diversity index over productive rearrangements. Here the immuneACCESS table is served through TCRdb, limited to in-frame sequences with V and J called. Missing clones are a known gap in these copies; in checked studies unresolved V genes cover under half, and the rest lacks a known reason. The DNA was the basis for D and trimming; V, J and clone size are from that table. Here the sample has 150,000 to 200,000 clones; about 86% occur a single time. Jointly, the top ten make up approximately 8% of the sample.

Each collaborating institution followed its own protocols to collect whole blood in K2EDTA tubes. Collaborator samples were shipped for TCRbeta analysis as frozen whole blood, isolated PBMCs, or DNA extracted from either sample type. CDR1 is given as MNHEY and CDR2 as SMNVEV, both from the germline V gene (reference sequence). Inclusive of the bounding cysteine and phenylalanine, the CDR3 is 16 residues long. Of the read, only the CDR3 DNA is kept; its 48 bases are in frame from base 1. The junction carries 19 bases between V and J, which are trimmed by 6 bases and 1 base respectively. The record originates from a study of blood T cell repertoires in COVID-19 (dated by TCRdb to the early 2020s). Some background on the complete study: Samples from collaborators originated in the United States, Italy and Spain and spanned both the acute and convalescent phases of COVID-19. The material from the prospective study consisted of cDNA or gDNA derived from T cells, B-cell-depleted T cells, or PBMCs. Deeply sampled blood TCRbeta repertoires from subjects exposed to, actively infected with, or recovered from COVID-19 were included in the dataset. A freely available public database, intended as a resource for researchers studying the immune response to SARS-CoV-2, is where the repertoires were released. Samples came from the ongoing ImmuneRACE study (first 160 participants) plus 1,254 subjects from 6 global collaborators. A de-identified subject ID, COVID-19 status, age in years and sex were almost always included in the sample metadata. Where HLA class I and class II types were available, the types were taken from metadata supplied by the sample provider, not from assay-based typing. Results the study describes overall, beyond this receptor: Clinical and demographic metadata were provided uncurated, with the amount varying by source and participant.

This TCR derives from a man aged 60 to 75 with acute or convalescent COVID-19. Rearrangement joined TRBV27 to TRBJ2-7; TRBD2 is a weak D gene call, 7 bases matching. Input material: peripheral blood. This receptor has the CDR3 CASRRPGGPHSYEQYF. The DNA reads TGTGCCAGCAGGCGACCGGGGGGCCCCCATTCCTACGAGCAGTACTTC.